Presented here are 4 T cell receptor beta chains from one specimen sequenced in a study of CD8+ T cells in alopecia areata. In each case, RNA was isolated and then reverse transcribed into cDNA as the sequencing template. Using immunoSEQ multiplex PCR, the repertoire was profiled, and TCRdb retains in-frame clones only, with some absent. The sample has more than 150,000 clones, 60% seen once. Treatment indicated: oral pan-JAK inhibitor, 5-10 mg twice daily. The sequencing here drew on CD4+ T cells sorted from blood, taken at week 4, from a patient treated with tofacitinib. The receptors shown here come from a human donor with alopecia areata.

The chain employs TRBV5-8 and TRBJ1-6, with TRBD1 matching over 7 bases. CDR3 size: 15 residues. V was pared by 0 bases and J by 8 bases, with 5 bases of the junction left unmatched. Germline CDR1 is SGHTS and CDR2 is YDEGEE. The CDR3 protein is CASSLDGTAYSPLHF. The CDR3 DNA sequence: TGTGCCAGCAGCTTGGATGGGACAGCATATTCACCCCTCCACTTT.

V is TRBV28 and J is TRBJ2-5; 7 bases match TRBD2. The germline CDR1 and CDR2 sequences are MDHEN and SYDVKM. J gave up 2 bases and V 5 bases, and 2 bases lay outside the gene matches. This CDR3 spans 13 amino acids. This chain's CDR3 is CASSRAGQETQYF. For the CDR3, the DNA is TGTGCCAGCAGTCGAGCGGGGCAAGAGACCCAGTACTTC.

The J gene is TRBJ1-1, the V gene TRBV30; no firm D call. The germline gives CDR1 GTSNPN, CDR2 SVGIG (reference sequence). V gave up 4 bases and J gave up 3 bases, with 12 bases separating them. There are 13 residues in the CDR3. The DNA of the CDR3 is TGTGCCTGGACCCTCGTTGGGGACACTGAAGCTTTCTTT. Its protein is CAWTLVGDTEAFF.

This sequence joins TRBV4-1 and TRBJ1-6; 8 nucleotides agree with TRBD1. Germline CDR1 reads MGHRA; CDR2 reads YSYEKL. CDR3 length: 17 amino acids. V dropped 1 base and J dropped 8; count of bases not matched to a gene: 10. In DNA form, the CDR3 reads TGCGCCAGCAGCCAAGGTCGCGTGGCAGGGGGCGATTCACCCCTCCACTTT. Amino acid sequence: CASSQGRVAGGDSPLHF.